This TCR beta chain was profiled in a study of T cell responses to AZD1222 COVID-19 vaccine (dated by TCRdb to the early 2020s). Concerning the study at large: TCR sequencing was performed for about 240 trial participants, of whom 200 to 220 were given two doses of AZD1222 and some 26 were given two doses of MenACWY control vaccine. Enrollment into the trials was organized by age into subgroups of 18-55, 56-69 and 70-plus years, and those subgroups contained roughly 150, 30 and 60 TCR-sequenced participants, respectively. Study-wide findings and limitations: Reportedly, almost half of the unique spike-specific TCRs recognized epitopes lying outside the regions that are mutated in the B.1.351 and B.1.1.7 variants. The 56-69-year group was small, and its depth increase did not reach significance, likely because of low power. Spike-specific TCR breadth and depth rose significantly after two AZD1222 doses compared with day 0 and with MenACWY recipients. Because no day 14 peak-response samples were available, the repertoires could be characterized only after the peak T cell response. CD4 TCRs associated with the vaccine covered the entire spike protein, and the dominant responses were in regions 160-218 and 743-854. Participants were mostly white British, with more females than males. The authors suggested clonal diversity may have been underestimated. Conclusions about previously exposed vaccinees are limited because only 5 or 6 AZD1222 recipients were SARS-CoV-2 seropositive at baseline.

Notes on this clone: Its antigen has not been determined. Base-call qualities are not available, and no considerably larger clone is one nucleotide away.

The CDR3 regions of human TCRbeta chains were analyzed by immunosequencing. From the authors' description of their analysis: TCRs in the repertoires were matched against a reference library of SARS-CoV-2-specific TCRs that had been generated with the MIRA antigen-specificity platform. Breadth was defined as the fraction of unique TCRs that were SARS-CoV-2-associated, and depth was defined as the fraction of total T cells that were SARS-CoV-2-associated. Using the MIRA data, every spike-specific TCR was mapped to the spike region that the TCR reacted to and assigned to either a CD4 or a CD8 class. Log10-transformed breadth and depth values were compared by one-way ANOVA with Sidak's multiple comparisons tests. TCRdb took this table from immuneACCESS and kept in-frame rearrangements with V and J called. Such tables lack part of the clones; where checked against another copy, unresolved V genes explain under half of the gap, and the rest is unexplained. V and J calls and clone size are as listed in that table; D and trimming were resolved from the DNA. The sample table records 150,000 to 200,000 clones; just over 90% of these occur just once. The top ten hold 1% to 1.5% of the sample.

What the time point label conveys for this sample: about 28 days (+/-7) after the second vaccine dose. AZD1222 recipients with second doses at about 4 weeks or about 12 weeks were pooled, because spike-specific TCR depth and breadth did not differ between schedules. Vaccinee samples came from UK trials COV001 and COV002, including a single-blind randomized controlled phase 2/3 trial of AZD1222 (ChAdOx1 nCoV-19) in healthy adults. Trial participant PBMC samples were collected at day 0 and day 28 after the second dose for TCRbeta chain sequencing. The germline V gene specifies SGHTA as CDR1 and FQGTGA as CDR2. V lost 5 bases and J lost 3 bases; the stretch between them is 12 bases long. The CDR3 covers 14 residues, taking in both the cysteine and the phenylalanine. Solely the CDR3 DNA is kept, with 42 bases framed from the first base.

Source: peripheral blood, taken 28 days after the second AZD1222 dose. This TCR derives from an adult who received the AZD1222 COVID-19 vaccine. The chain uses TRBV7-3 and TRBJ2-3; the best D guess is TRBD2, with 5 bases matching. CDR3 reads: CASSTTPGTDTQYF. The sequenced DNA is TGTGCCAGCAGCACGACCCCGGGGACAGATACGCAGTATTTT.